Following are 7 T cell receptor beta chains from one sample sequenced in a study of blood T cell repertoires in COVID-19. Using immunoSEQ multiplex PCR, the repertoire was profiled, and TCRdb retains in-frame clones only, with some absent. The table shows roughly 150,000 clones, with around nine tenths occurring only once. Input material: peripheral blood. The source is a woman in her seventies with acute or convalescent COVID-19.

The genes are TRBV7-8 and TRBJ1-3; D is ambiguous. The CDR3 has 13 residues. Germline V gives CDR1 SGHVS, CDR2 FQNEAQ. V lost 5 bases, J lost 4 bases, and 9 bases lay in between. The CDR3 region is CASSPLAGNTIYF. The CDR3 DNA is TGTGCCAGCAGCCCCCTAGCCGGAAACACCATATATTTT.

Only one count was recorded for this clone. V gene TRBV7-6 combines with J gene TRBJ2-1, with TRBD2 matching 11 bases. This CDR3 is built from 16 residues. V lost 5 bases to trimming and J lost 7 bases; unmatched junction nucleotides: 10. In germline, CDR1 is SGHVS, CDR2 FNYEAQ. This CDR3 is CASSPRLAGSSNEQFF. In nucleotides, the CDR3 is TGTGCCAGCAGCCCTAGACTAGCGGGGTCTAGTAATGAGCAGTTCTTC.

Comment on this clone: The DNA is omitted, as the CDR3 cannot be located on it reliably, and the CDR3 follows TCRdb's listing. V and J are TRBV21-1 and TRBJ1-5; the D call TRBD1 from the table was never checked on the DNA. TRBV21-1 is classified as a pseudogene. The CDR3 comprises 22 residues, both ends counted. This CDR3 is CASSRQGISPSILVGGDQPQHF.

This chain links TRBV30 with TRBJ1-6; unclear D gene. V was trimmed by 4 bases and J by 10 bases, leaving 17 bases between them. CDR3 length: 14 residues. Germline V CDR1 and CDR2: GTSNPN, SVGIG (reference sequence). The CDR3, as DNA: TGTGCCTGGACTTTTTACGTCGCGGGGTCACCCCTCCACTTT. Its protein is CAWTFYVAGSPLHF.

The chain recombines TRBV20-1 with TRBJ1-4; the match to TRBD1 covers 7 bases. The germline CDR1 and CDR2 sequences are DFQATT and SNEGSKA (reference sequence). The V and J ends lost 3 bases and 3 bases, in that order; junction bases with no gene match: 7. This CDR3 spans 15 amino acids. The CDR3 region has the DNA TGCAGTGCTAGTAAAGGGGGCAAGGCTAATGAAAAACTGTTTTTT. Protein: CSASKGGKANEKLFF.

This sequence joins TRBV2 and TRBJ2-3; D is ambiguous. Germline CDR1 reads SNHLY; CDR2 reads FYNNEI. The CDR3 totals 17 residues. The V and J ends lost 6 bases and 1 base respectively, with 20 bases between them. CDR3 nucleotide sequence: TGTGCCAGCAGCATGGGCGTGACCTCTCGTCGCACAGATACGCAGTATTTT. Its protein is CASSMGVTSRRTDTQYF.

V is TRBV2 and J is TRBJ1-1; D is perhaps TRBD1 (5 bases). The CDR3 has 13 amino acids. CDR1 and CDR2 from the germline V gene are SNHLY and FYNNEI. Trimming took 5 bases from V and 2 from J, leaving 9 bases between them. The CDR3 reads CASSYQGNTEAFF. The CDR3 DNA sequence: TGTGCCAGCAGTTACCAGGGAAACACTGAAGCTTTCTTT.